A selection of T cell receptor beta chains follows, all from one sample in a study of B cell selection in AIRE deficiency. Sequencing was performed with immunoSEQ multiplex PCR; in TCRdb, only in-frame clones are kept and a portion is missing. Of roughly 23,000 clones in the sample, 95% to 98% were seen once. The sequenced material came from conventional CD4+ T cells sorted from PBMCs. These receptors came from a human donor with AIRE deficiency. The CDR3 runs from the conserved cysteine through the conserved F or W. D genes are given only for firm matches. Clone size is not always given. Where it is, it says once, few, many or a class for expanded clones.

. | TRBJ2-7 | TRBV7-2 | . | CASSSIITDEQYF | TGTGCCAGCAGCTCAATAATCACGGACGAGCAGTACTTC
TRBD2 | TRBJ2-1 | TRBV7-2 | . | CASSLQTSGRAEQFF | TGTGCCAGCAGCCTTCAGACTAGCGGGAGGGCCGAGCAGTTCTTC
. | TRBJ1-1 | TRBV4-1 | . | CASSHGRGIRMNTEAFF | TGCGCCAGCAGCCACGGACGCGGAATCCGGATGAACACTGAAGCTTTCTTT
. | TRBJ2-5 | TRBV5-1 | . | CASSPGLQRLETQYF | TGCGCCAGCAGCCCGGGATTGCAAAGGTTGGAGACCCAGTACTTC
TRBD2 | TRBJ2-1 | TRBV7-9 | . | CASRWVGLAGVSSYNEQFF | TGTGCCAGCAGGTGGGTCGGACTAGCGGGAGTAAGCTCCTACAATGAGCAGTTCTTC
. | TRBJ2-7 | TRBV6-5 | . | CATRGGRGGMYEQYF | TGTGCCACCAGGGGAGGGAGAGGAGGAATGTACGAGCAGTACTTC
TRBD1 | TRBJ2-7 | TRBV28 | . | CASSPRMRGQGRSSYEQYF | TGTGCCAGCAGTCCCCGCATGAGGGGGCAGGGGAGAAGCTCCTACGAGCAGTACTTC
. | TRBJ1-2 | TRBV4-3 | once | CASSQAVFGYGYTF | TGCGCCAGCAGCCAAGCCGTCTTTGGCTATGGCTACACCTTC
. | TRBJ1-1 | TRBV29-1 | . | CSSVQTEAFF | TGCAGCTCAGTCCAGACTGAAGCTTTCTTT
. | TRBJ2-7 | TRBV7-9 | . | CASGRQQTEQYF | TGTGCCAGCGGACGACAGCAAACCGAGCAGTACTTC
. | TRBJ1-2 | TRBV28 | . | CASGGVYGYTF | TGTGCCAGCGGGGGCGTCTATGGCTACACCTTC
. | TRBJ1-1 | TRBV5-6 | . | CASSLMWGLNTEAFF | TGTGCCAGCAGCTTAATGTGGGGATTAAACACTGAAGCTTTCTTT
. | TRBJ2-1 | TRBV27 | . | CASSRQEGEQFF | TGTGCCAGCAGCAGACAGGAGGGTGAGCAGTTCTTC